These 4 T cell receptor beta chains originate from one sample sequenced in a study of blood T cells in healthy people across ages. A J-beta primer mix and a sample-barcoded 5' primer were used in a second PCR of roughly 7 to 12 cycles. TCRdb re-analysed the 5' RACE reads in MiXCR, keeping a single row per CDR3 protein. The table lists about 1.6 million distinct CDR3 sequences, 30% to 40% of them singletons, with roughly 10% in the top ten. The sample consisted of blood. Receptors were obtained from a woman between 25 and 40 years old in good health.

This clonotype was detected many times. This rearrangement joins TRBV29-1 to TRBJ2-3, with D uncertain. Per the germline V gene, CDR1 is SQVTM and CDR2 is ANQGSEA. The CDR3 is 14 amino acids. V was shortened by 5 bases and J by 5 bases, with 17 bases between the two germline ends. The CDR3 sequence: CSVLGNIEQDTQYF. In DNA form, the CDR3 reads TGCAGCGTTCTGGGGAATATCGAACAAGATACGCAGTATTTT.

The genes are TRBV7-9 and TRBJ2-1; D unresolved. The CDR3 consists of 12 residues. Germline CDR1 reads SEHNR; CDR2 reads FQNEAQ (reference sequence). Trimming shortened V by 5 bases and J by 10 bases, and 12 bases separated the two germline ends. CDR3 sequence: CASSPTRREQFF. The CDR3 DNA sequence: TGTGCCAGCAGCCCCACAAGGCGGGAGCAGTTCTTC.

V and J are TRBV14 and TRBJ2-5, with 9 positions matching TRBD1. Looked up from germline, CDR1 is SGHDN and CDR2 is FVKESK. This CDR3 region has 17 residues. V dropped 1 base and J dropped 2; count of bases not matched to a gene: 8. CDR3 sequence: CASSQVGTGTPQETQYF. CDR3 sequence (DNA): TGTGCCAGCAGCCAAGTTGGGACAGGGACGCCTCAAGAGACCCAGTACTTC.

Only a few counts were recorded for this clonotype. The chain has TRBV27 and TRBJ2-7; 7 positions match TRBD1. The CDR3 is 14 residues long. Losses at the gene ends were 5 bases for V and 5 bases for J; bases not matched to a gene: 9. CDR1 is MNHEY and CDR2 is SMNVEV in the germline V gene (reference sequence). The CDR3 spells CASSLKPDRDEQYF. The DNA of the CDR3 is TGTGCCAGCAGTCTCAAACCCGACAGGGACGAGCAGTACTTC.